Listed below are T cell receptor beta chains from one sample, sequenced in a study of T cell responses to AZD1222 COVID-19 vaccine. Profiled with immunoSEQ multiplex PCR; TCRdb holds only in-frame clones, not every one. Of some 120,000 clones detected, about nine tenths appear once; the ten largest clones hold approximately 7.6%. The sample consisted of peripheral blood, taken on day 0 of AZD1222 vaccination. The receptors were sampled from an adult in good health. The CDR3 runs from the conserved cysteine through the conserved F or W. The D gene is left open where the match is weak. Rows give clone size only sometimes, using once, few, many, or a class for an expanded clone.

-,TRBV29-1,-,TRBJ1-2,CSVPSGAANYGYTF,TGCAGCGTACCGTCGGGAGCAGCTAACTATGGCTACACCTTC
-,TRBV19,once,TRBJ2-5,CASSRQGQETQYF,TGTGCCAGTAGTAGGCAGGGACAAGAGACCCAGTACTTC
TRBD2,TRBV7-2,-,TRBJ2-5,CASSLVGRRETQYF,TGTGCCAGCAGCTTAGTCGGGAGGAGGGAGACCCAGTACTTC
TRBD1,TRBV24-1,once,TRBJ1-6,CATSAMDRGIRNSPLHF,TGTGCCACCAGTGCGATGGACAGGGGAATCAGGAATTCACCCCTCCACTTT
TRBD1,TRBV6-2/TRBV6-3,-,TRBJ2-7,CASSRGQGTYYEQYF,TGTGCCAGCAGTAGAGGACAGGGGACATACTACGAGCAGTACTTC
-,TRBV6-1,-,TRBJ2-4,CASSALGVLAKNIQYF,TGTGCCAGCAGTGCCCTGGGCGTACTAGCCAAAAACATTCAGTACTTC
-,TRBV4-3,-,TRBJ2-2,CASSQDGLPMGGELFF,TGCGCCAGCAGCCAAGATGGGCTGCCGATGGGCGGGGAGCTGTTTTTT
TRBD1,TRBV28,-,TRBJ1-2,CASSPRDRSDYGYTF,TGTGCCAGCAGTCCCAGGGACAGGTCAGACTATGGCTACACCTTC
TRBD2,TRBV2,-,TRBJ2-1,CASSSGSFNEQFF,TGTGCCAGCTCTAGCGGGAGTTTCAATGAGCAGTTCTTC
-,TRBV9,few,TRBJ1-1,CASSVGVTTEAFF,TGTGCCAGCAGCGTAGGTGTAACCACTGAAGCTTTCTTT
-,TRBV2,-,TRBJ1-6,CASTVDMRLHF,TGTGCCAGCACCGTAGACATGCGACTCCACTTT
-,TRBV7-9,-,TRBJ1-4,CASSLDSGVNEKLFF,TGTGCCAGCAGCTTAGATTCAGGAGTTAATGAAAAACTGTTTTTT
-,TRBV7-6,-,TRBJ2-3,CASSAQGVSTDTQYF,TGTGCCAGCAGCGCCCAGGGTGTCAGCACAGATACGCAGTATTTT
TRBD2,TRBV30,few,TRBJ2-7,CAWSWGTSGRKQYF,TGTGCCTGGAGTTGGGGGACTAGCGGGAGAAAGCAGTACTTC
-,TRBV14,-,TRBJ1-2,CASSQGSGTSVYGYTF,TGTGCCAGCAGCCAGGGGTCTGGGACATCGGTCTATGGCTACACCTTC
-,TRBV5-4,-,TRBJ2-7,CASSLPGGVGGHEQYF,TGTGCCAGCAGTCTCCCCGGGGGAGTGGGGGGCCACGAGCAGTACTTC
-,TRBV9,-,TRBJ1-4,CASSVGNEKLFF,TGTGCCAGCAGCGTAGGGAATGAAAAACTGTTTTTT
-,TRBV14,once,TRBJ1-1,CASSRSANTEAFF,TGTGCCAGCAGCCGTTCGGCGAACACTGAAGCTTTCTTT
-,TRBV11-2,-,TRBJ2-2,CASSFSGGGGELFF,TGTGCCAGCAGCTTTAGCGGAGGAGGCGGGGAGCTGTTTTTT
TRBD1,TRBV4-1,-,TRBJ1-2,CASSQDLTGNGYTF,TGCGCCAGCAGCCAAGATCTGACAGGGAATGGCTACACCTTC
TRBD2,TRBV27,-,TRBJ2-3,CASTSLGTSGPSRPPSQYF,TGTGCCAGCACCTCACTGGGGACTAGCGGGCCGTCCCGACCCCCATCACAGTATTTT
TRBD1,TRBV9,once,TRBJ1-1,CASSGSGQDVNTEAFF,TGTGCCAGCAGCGGATCCGGACAGGACGTGAACACTGAAGCTTTCTTT
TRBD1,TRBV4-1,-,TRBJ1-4,CASSQGPGGNTNEKLFF,TGCGCCAGCAGCCAAGGGCCAGGGGGGAACACTAATGAAAAACTGTTTTTT
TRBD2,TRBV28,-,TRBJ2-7,CASSLTPGLAGGSSYEQYF,TGTGCCAGCAGTTTAACTCCGGGACTAGCGGGAGGGAGCTCCTACGAGCAGTACTTC
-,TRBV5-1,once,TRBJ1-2,CASSLIRSSYGYTF,TGCGCCAGCAGCTTGATACGCTCGTCCTATGGCTACACCTTC
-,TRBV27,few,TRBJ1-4,CASSLFAGASEKLFF,TGTGCCAGCAGTTTATTCGCGGGGGCGAGTGAAAAACTGTTTTTT
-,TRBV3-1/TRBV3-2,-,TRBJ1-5,CASSRGEGNQPQHF,TGTGCCAGCAGCCGGGGGGAGGGCAATCAGCCCCAGCATTTT
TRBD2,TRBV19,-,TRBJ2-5,CASSPRGTSGRKGETQYF,TGTGCCAGTAGTCCCCGTGGGACTAGCGGGAGGAAAGGAGAGACCCAGTACTTC
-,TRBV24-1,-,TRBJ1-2,CATSDLWDVYTF,TGTGCCACCAGTGATTTGTGGGATGTCTACACCTTC
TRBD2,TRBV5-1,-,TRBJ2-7,CASSPGGSLYEQYF,TGCGCCAGCAGCCCGGGGGGAAGTCTCTACGAGCAGTACTTC
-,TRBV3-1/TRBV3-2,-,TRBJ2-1,CASSQDWLVANEQFF,TGTGCCAGCAGCCAAGATTGGCTAGTTGCCAATGAGCAGTTCTTC
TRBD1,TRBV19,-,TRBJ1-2,CASSTGQFFYGYTF,TGTGCCAGTAGTACGGGACAGTTTTTCTATGGCTACACCTTC
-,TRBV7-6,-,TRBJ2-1,CASSFSRDNNEQFF,TGTGCCAGCAGCTTTTCGCGGGATAACAATGAGCAGTTCTTC
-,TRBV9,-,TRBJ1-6,CASSHPAGSSYNSPLHF,TGTGCCAGCAGCCACCCGGCAGGCAGCTCCTATAATTCACCCCTCCACTTT
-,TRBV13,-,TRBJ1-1,CASSPGRLNTEAFF,TGTGCCAGCAGCCCGGGACGGTTGAACACTGAAGCTTTCTTT
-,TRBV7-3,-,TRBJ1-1,CASPPGATEAFF,TGTGCCAGCCCCCCCGGGGCCACTGAAGCTTTCTTT
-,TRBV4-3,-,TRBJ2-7,CASSQDFVIRTSSYEQYF,TGCGCCAGCAGCCAAGATTTTGTCATACGTACGAGCTCCTACGAGCAGTACTTC
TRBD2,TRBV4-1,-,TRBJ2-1,CASSQPWSGSSYNEQFF,TGCGCCAGCAGCCAACCCTGGAGCGGGAGTTCTTACAATGAGCAGTTCTTC
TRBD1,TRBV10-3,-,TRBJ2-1,CATQDRGSYNEQFF,TGTGCCACCCAGGACAGGGGCTCCTACAATGAGCAGTTCTTC